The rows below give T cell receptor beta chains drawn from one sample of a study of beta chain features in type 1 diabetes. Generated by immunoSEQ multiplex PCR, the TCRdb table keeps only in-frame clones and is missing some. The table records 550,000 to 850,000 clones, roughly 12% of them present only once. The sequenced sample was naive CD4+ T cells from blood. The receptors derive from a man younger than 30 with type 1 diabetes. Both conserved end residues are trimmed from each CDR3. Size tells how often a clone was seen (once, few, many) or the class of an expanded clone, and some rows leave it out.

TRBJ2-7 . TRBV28 ASSFQGLGYEQY
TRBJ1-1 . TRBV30 AWSVGANTEAF
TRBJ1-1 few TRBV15 ATSRPTGMNTEAF
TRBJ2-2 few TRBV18 ASSPGVQKNTGELF
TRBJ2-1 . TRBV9 ASSVGLAGGSSYNEQF
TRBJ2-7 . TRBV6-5 ATRDRGLLGYEQY
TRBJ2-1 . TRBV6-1 ASSFGTGSYNEQF
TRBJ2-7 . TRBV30 AWGQHYEQY
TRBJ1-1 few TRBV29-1 SGRRGTNTEAF
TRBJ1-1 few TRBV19 ASSPWQGATPNTEAF
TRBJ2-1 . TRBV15 ATSSGFSYNEQF
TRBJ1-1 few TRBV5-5 ASSLLLTRDTEAF
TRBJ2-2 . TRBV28 ASSLGHYTGELF
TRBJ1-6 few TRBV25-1 ASSESTGGLYNSPLH
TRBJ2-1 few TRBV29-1 SVRSAGNSYNEQF
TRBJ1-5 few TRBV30 AWSVQGTQPQH
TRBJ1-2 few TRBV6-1 ASGEGAPLTYGYT
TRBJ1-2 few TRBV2 ASSEGGSGGYT
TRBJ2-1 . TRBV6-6 ASRGNEQF
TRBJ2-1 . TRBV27 ASNSGQAAVGEQF
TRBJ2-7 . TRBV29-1 SVEGPGQGAYEQY
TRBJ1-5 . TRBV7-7 ASSLDEGQPQH
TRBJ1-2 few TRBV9 ASSVDLGQPGYT
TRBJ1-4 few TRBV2 ASSSDRGDEKLF
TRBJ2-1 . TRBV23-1 ASSHSIAGPYNEQF
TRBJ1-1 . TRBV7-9 ASSLQGINTEAF
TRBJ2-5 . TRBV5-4 ASSFGEETQY
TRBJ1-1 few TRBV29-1 SAVQGVFTEAF
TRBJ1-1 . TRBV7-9 ASSPTGGTEAF